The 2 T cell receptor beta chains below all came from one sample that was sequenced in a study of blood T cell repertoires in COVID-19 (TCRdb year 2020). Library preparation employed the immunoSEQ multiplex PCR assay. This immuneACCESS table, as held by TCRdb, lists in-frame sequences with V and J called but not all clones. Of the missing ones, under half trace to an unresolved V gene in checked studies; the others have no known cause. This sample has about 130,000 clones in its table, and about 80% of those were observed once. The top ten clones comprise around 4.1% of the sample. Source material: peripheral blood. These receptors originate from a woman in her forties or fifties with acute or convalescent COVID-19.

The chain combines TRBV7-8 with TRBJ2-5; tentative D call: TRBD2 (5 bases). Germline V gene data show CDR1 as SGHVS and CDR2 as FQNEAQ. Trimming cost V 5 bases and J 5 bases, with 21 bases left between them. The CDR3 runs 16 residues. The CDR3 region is CASSQPWRTPKETQYF. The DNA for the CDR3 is TGTGCCAGCAGCCAGCCCTGGAGGACTCCCAAGGAGACCCAGTACTTC.

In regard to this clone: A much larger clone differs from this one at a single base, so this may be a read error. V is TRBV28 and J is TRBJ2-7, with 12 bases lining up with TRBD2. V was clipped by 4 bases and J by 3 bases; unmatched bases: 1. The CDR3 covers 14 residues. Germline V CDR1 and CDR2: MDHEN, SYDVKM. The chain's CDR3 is CASSSTSGSYEQYF. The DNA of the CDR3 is TGTGCCAGCAGTTCGACTAGCGGGAGCTACGAGCAGTACTTC.